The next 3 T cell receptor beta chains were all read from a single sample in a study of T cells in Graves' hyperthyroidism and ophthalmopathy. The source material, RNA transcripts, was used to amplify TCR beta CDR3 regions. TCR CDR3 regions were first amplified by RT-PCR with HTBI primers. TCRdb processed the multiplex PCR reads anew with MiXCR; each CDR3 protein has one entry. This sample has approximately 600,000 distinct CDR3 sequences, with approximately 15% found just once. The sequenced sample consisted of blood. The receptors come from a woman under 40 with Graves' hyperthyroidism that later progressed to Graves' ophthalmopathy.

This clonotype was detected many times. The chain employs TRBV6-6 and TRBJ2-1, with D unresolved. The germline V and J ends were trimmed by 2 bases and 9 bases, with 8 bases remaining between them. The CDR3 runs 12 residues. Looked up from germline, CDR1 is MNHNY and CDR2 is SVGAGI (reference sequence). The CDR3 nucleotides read TGTGCCAGCAGTTACGTCGAAGGTGAGCAGTTCTTC. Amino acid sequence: CASSYVEGEQFF.

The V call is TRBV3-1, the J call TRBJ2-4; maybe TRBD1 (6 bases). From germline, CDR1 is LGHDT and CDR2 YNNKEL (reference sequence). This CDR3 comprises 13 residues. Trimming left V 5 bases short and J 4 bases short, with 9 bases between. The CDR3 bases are TGTGCCAGCAGCTGGGGACATAAAAACATTCAGTACTTC. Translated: CASSWGHKNIQYF.

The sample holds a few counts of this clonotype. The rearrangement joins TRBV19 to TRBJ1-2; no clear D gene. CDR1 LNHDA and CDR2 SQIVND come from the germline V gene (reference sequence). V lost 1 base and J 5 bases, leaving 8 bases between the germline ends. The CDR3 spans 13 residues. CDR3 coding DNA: TGTGCCAGTAGTATAGGGCCAGTTTATGGCTACACCTTC. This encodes CASSIGPVYGYTF.